These 14 T cell receptor beta chains were sequenced from one sample in a study of blood T cells in healthy people across ages. Combining a sample-barcoded 5' primer with a J-beta primer mix, a second PCR ran for roughly 6 to 11 cycles. TCRdb reprocessed the 5' RACE reads via MiXCR and lists one record per CDR3 protein. The data hold roughly 700,000 distinct CDR3 sequences, with about 52% observed a single time. Sequencing was carried out using blood. The origin of the receptors is a woman aged 55-69 years in good health.

The chain uses TRBV11-2 and TRBJ2-1, with 15 bases lining up with TRBD2. V gave up 4 bases and J gave up 5 bases; unmatched junction bases: 12. The CDR3 has 19 amino acids. Germline CDR1 and CDR2: SGHAT and FQNNGV. The chain's CDR3 is CASSSLRTSGRAFDNEQFF. CDR3 nucleotide sequence: TGTGCCAGCAGCTCTCTTCGGACTAGCGGGAGGGCCTTCGACAATGAGCAGTTCTTC. Full variable domain (missing parts from reference TRBV11-2 and TRBJ2-1): EAGVAQSPRYKIIEKRQSVAFWCNPISGHATLYWYQQILGQGPKLLIQFQNNGVVDDSQLPKDRFSAERLKGVDSTLKIQPAKLEDSAVYLCASSSLRTSGRAFDNEQFFGPGTRLTVL.

The chain joins TRBV6-5 to TRBJ1-1, with unresolved D. The CDR3 runs to 13 residues. The V end was cut by 7 bases, the J end by 0 bases, with 9 bases between. Germline V lookup: CDR1 MNHEY, CDR2 SVGAGI. CDR3 loop: CASIRALNTEAFF. The CDR3 DNA is TGTGCCAGCATCCGGGCGTTGAACACTGAAGCTTTCTTT.

Comments on this clonotype: This could be a read error, since a much larger clone is one nucleotide away. The gene calls are TRBV20-1 and TRBJ1-5; the D gene is possibly TRBD1 (5 bases). The CDR3 spans 14 residues. Germline V gene sequence: CDR1 DFQATT, CDR2 SNEGSKA (reference sequence). The CDR3 DNA sequence: TGCAGTGCTAGTCCTCGAGGGCGCGAGGGGCCCCGGCATTTT. As protein: CSASPRGREGPRHF.

There are a few counts of this clonotype. V usage is TRBV20-1 and J usage is TRBJ2-7; the D is unclear. Between the trimmed V and J ends, which lost 7 bases and 0 bases, there was a span of 7 bases. The CDR3 runs 11 residues. Germline-derived CDR1 and CDR2 are DFQATT and SNEGSKA (reference sequence). The CDR3 bases are TGCAGTGGCCGGTCCTCCTACGAGCAGTACTTC. This codes for CSGRSSYEQYF.

This chain links TRBV20-1 with TRBJ1-4; D is undetermined. This CDR3 has 14 residues. Germline CDR1 DFQATT, CDR2 SNEGSKA (reference sequence). The V and J ends lost 0 bases and 4 bases respectively, with 9 bases between them. The CDR3 DNA follows: TGCAGTGCTAGAGACCGAACCCTTAATGAAAAACTGTTTTTT. It is translated as CSARDRTLNEKLFF.

The chain is built from TRBV15 and TRBJ2-3, with D unresolved. The CDR3 consists of 15 residues. Germline V gene sequence: CDR1 LNHNV, CDR2 YYDKDF (reference sequence). Trimming cost V 4 bases and J 2 bases, with 13 bases left between them. For the CDR3, the DNA is TGTGCCACCAGCAAATCTAGGGTCAACACAGATACGCAGTATTTT. This codes for CATSKSRVNTDTQYF.

The rearrangement links TRBV20-1 to TRBJ2-3; D uncertain. This CDR3 spans 14 amino acids. Trimming shortened V by 0 bases and J by 3 bases, and 10 bases separated the two germline ends. Germline V gene lookup returns CDR1 DFQATT and CDR2 SNEGSKA (reference sequence). The DNA for the CDR3 is TGCAGTGCTAGAGATAGGCCCAGGACAGATACGCAGTATTTT. The encoded protein is CSARDRPRTDTQYF.

J is TRBJ1-6 and V is TRBV5-1; TRBD1 is a possible D gene (5 bases). This CDR3 has 15 residues. V was pared by 4 bases and J by 11 bases, with 19 bases between. Germline V gene data show CDR1 as SGHRS and CDR2 as YFSETQ. CDR3 in amino acids: CASSADGVIGAPLHF. The CDR3 nucleotides read TGCGCCAGCAGCGCAGACGGGGTAATAGGGGCACCCCTCCACTTT.

This chain joins TRBV5-1 and TRBJ2-3; D unclear. This CDR3 has 14 residues. CDR1 is SGHRS, CDR2 YFSETQ, per germline. Trimming removed 0 bases at V and 7 bases at J, with 12 bases between. The CDR3 region has the DNA TGCGCCAGCAGCTTGGAATTGGTGGGGAATACGCAGTATTTT. Its protein product is CASSLELVGNTQYF. The complete variable domain, with remaining parts taken from reference TRBV5-1 and TRBJ2-3, reads KAGVTQTPRYLIKTRGQQVTLSCSPISGHRSVSWYQQTPGQGLQFLFEYFSETQRNKGNFPGRFSGRQFSNSRSEMNVSTLELGDSALYLCASSLELVGNTQYFGPGTRLTVL.

The rearrangement uses TRBV9 and TRBJ1-1; TRBD1 might be the D (5 bases). V lost 4 bases, J lost 1 base, and 11 bases lay in between. CDR3 size: 14 residues. The germline V gene encodes CDR1 SGDLS and CDR2 YYNGEE. The CDR3 protein is CASSTRQRNTEAFF. CDR3 DNA: TGTGCCAGCAGCACCCGACAGAGGAACACTGAAGCTTTCTTT.

In its sample, this clonotype was seen a few times. The gene calls are TRBV7-9 and TRBJ2-4; weak D call: TRBD2 (5 bases). Germline V CDR1 and CDR2: SEHNR, FQNEAQ (reference sequence). CDR3 size: 16 residues. V lost 1 base to trimming and J lost 1 base, with 11 bases between them. CDR3 sequence: CASSLGPLAAKNIQYF. For the CDR3, the DNA is TGTGCCAGCAGCTTAGGACCCCTAGCCGCCAAAAACATTCAGTACTTC.

As to this clonotype: The junction does not match germline at one end; this may be a read error. The CDR3 loop is CVSSYAWGYNEQFF. The DNA for the CDR3 is TGTGTCAGCAGTTACGCTTGGGGTTACAATGAGCAGTTCTTC. This sequence joins TRBV6-6 and TRBJ2-1; no definite D call. Germline V gene data show CDR1 as MNHNY and CDR2 as SVGAGI (reference sequence). The CDR3 totals 14 residues.

The gene calls are TRBV30 and TRBJ1-2, with D possibly being TRBD1 (6 bases). There are 16 residues in the CDR3. Germline V gene sequence: CDR1 GTSNPN, CDR2 SVGIG (reference sequence). Between the trimmed V and J ends, which lost 2 bases and 2 bases, there was a span of 18 bases. In DNA, the CDR3 is TGTGCCTGGAGTAGGGGTTCCAGGGACAACAACTATGGCTACACCTTC. Its translation: CAWSRGSRDNNYGYTF.

The table lists this clonotype with a few counts. V usage is TRBV11-3 and J usage is TRBJ2-4; D perhaps matches TRBD1 (6 bases). Gene TRBJ2-7 matches the end of the DNA better, so the J call may be wrong. There are 13 residues in the CDR3. Germline values: CDR1 SGHNT, CDR2 YENEEA. This chain's CDR3 is CASSLFRGDEQYF. The CDR3 DNA follows: TGTGCCAGCAGCTTATTCAGGGGCGACGAGCAGTACTTC.